This is a list of T cell receptor beta chains from one sample in a study of CD8 T cells in ankylosing spondylitis. A single record per CDR3 protein comes from TCRdb applying MiXCR to the 5' RACE reads. The repertoire holds 200,000 to 250,000 distinct CDR3 sequences, under 12% seen once, with 21% in the top ten. Input material: blood, either unsorted or a sorted T cell fraction (not recorded which). The receptors shown here come from a male donor with ankylosing spondylitis or in good health (not recorded which). CDR3s include the opening cysteine and the closing phenylalanine or tryptophan. The listing skips clone size in some rows; elsewhere it reads once, few, many or a size class.

>TRBJ2-2|NA|TRBV30
CAWIQYTGELFF
>TRBJ2-2|few|TRBV5-1
CASSLAAKNTGELFF
>TRBJ1-1|many|TRBV5-1
CASNPGQGTEAFF
>TRBJ2-1|many|TRBV5-1
CASSGWTGYNEQFF
>TRBJ1-1|many|TRBV5-1
CASSFNRGMNTEAFF
>TRBJ2-7|many|TRBV28
CASSFTAPDEQYF
>TRBJ2-2|many|TRBV18
CASSPVQGRTGELFF
>TRBJ1-6|few|TRBV4-2
CASSRRSGAVNNSPLHF
>TRBJ2-1|few|TRBV18
CASSPPRQGVNEQFF
>TRBJ2-7|many|TRBV24-1
CATIVNNLRDEQYF
>TRBJ2-3|few|TRBV19
CASRSISFDTQYF
>TRBJ1-1|many|TRBV12-3/TRBV12-4
CASSFRGLNTEAFF
>TRBJ2-1|few|TRBV7-2
CASSLVGGEMEQFF
>TRBJ2-1|few|TRBV7-3
CASSLNTWGDEQFF
>TRBJ2-7|NA|TRBV7-2
CASSLTWEEQYF
>TRBJ2-5|few|TRBV5-1
CASREQGMVETQYF
>TRBJ1-6|NA|TRBV7-2
CASSLAAKDSPLHF
>TRBJ1-1|many|TRBV29-1
CSVEWGGNTEAFF
>TRBJ1-2|many|TRBV12-3/TRBV12-4
CASRPVGSQINYGYTF
>TRBJ2-6|many|TRBV5-5
CASSTQVSGANVLTF
>TRBJ2-2|many|TRBV20-1
CSAQDRGANTGELFF
>TRBJ2-7|NA|TRBV3-1
CASSLKGRSEQYF
>TRBJ2-2|NA|TRBV11-1
CASSYTGGTGELFF
>TRBJ1-2|NA|TRBV29-1
CAVGGDYGYTF
>TRBJ1-2|many|TRBV5-1
CASSLAQQNYGYTF
>TRBJ1-1|many|TRBV5-1
CASSLELGRNTEAFF
>TRBJ2-2|few|TRBV3-2
CASCQDRRTGVGTGELFF
>TRBJ2-7|many|TRBV12-3/TRBV12-4
CASGRGASYEQYF
>TRBJ1-2|NA|TRBV7-2
CASSMDREYGYTF
>TRBJ2-1|few|TRBV3-1
CASSHVTGPNEQFF
>TRBJ2-7|many|TRBV10-3
CAISVQVGEQYF
>TRBJ2-7|many|TRBV20-1
CSARDRDSSYEQYF
>TRBJ2-2|many|TRBV24-1
CATSDSPGQGAGELFF
>TRBJ1-1|many|TRBV7-9
CASSPDRGNTEAFF
>TRBJ1-1|NA|TRBV5-6
CASSYDRRSTEASF
>TRBJ2-7|many|TRBV7-2
CASSPTRNSYEQYF
>TRBJ2-2|many|TRBV19
CASGQLLNTGELFF
>TRBJ2-1|many|TRBV7-2
CASSDTSYNEQFF
>TRBJ2-7|many|TRBV5-1
CASSPRSGAGNEQYF
>TRBJ2-3|few|TRBV11-3
CASSPGLAGGVDTQYF